This T cell receptor beta chain comes out of a study of OX40 agonist ivuxolimab in advanced cancers. About the full investigation: Ivuxolimab was an agonistic, fully human IgG2 monoclonal antibody directed against OX40 (CD134), a costimulatory receptor. The paper describes the monotherapy dose-escalation part (N ≈ 52 patients) of the phase I trial of ivuxolimab. The purpose of peripheral TCRbeta sequencing was to test whether ivuxolimab changed TCR sequence diversity and led to clonal T-cell expansion. Intravenous ivuxolimab was administered to patients every 2 weeks at six dose levels: 0.01, 0.1, 0.3, 1.5, 3 and 10 mg/kg. A male proportion of approximately 83% and a mean age of approximately 61 years, ranging from about 23 to 90, were recorded for the dose-escalation cohort. Partial responses were achieved by three dose-escalation patients, of whom one had hepatocellular carcinoma and two had cutaneous melanoma. Of the 50 to 55 patients in dose escalation, about 20 had hepatocellular carcinoma, some 15 had melanoma, 9 had renal cell carcinoma and 9 had head and neck cancer. Patients were allowed to have had prior anti-PD-1, anti-PD-L1 or anti-CTLA-4 therapy, and 40% of the dose-escalation patients had previously received checkpoint inhibitors.

Patients with autoimmune disease history or receiving systemic immunosuppression were excluded from the trial. In every dose cohort, peripheral blood was drawn for TCR sequencing at baseline, cycle 4 day 1, and cycle 7 day 1. Samples came from an open-label, multicenter, first-in-human phase I dose-escalation trial of ivuxolimab. Adults with locally advanced or metastatic melanoma, renal cell, hepatocellular, or head and neck squamous cell carcinoma were enrolled in the trial. Before TCR sequencing, CD4+ T cells and CD8+ T cells were sorted from peripheral blood as separate populations. Broader findings and caveats from the paper: Low levels of normalized T-cell clonal expansion were also seen in some patients who did not respond. After ivuxolimab, more expanded clones were found on average in CD8+ T cells than in CD4+ T cells. In the 0.1-3.0 mg/kg groups, partial responders were among the patients with the lowest normalized peripheral clonal expansion, particularly in CD8+ T cells. At doses of 0.1 to 3.0 mg/kg, clonal expansion of both CD4+ and CD8+ T cells in blood was seen between baseline and week 6. The antigen specificity of the peripheral T cells that underwent clonal expansion was not determined.

Notes on this clone: The antigen it binds to is not known. No clone much larger than this one lies a single base away; base qualities are absent.

As encoded in the germline V gene (reference sequence), CDR1 is SEHNR while CDR2 is FQNEAQ. Its CDR3 holds 13 amino acids, cysteine through phenylalanine. The only DNA kept is the CDR3, 39 bases in frame from the first base. Genomic DNA was extracted from sorted cells for sequencing of the TCRbeta CDR3 region. The immunoSEQ Assay was used for sequencing of TCRbeta CDR3 regions. Sourced from immuneACCESS, this table was stored by TCRdb with only in-frame sequences that have V and J called. A share of the clones is absent; for the studies checked, an unresolved V gene accounts for under half, and the remainder has no known explanation. This sample lists more than 7,000 clones; roughly 68% were detected once. Together, the top ten hold around two fifths of the sample.

Source: CD4+ or CD8+ T cells sorted from blood, taken in a trial of the OX40 agonist ivuxolimab. This sequence was found in an adult with an advanced solid tumor such as melanoma, head and neck, liver or kidney cancer. The chain is made from TRBV7-9 and TRBJ2-5; TRBD2 is possibly the D segment (5 matching bases). The J call may not be correct, given that the DNA end is closer to TRBJ2-7. The DNA reads as follows: TGTGCCAGCAGGGCCGGGGAGTACTACGAGCAGTACTTC. Its protein reads: CASRAGEYYEQYF.